Reported below is one TCR beta chain. The antigen remains unidentified. Germline is not matched at one junction end, which may reflect a read error. These data come from a study of Graves' ophthalmopathy and Graves' hyperthyroidism. RNA transcripts provided the template for amplifying TCR beta CDR3 regions. HTBI-primed RT-PCR formed the first round, and a multiplex PCR formed the second. MiXCR was run by TCRdb on the multiplex PCR reads, yielding one entry per CDR3 protein. In the table there are roughly 1.1 million distinct CDR3 sequences, about 35% of which are singletons. Germline CDR1 reads SGHKS; CDR2 reads YYEKEE (reference sequence). This CDR3 has 17 residues. Enrollment excluded any patients with other autoimmune diseases, uncontrolled infections, pregnancy or lactation. Study-level findings and limits: Distinction of ophthalmopathy from stable hyperthyroidism by a 13-signature model reached about 87% sensitivity and more than 65% specificity. The model's prediction of ophthalmopathy progression had roughly 68% sensitivity and approximately 77% specificity.

V is TRBV5-5 and J is TRBJ1-1; TRBD1 aligns across 7 bases. Material for sequencing was peripheral blood or thyroid tissue (not recorded which). This clonotype was sampled from an adult man with Graves' hyperthyroidism. Here the CDR3 DNA reads TGTGCCAGCAGCTTACTACTATATGACAGGGCAAACACTGAGGCTTTCTTT. It yields the protein CASSLLLYDRANTEAFF.